The source of this TCR beta chain is a study of T-cell memory formation after mild COVID-19. Study-wide results and caveats: Mainly CM and EM harbored the contracting CD4+ clones; mainly EMRA harbored the CD8+ ones. Some SARS-CoV-2-responding clones were already detected in memory before infection. There was no confirmation that second-wave clones peaking on day 37 were SARS-CoV-2 specific.

The germline V and J ends were trimmed by 1 base and 10 bases, with 10 bases remaining between them. The CDR3 sequence is 11 residues long. Germline assignment: CDR1 SQVTM and CDR2 ANQGSEA. TCRdb re-called the 5' RACE reads through MiXCR, storing one row per CDR3 protein. The table shows a few hundred thousand distinct CDR3 sequences, with approximately 24% occurring only once. With regard to this clonotype: The antigen is undetermined.

The receptor was derived from an adult woman who had mild COVID-19 (a few samples of this study predate the infection). Cell type and time point are not known. Sample: PBMCs or a T cell subset sorted from them (not recorded which). This chain joins TRBV29-1 and TRBJ2-5; D is ambiguous. This chain's CDR3 is CSVEVSRVQYF. CDR3 in DNA: TGCAGCGTTGAAGTTTCTAGAGTCCAGTACTTC.